Detailed here is one T cell receptor (beta chain). This record belongs to a study of shared clonotypes between healthy human individuals. Trimming cost V 3 bases and J 6 bases; bases outside gene matches: 10. The CDR3 has 16 amino acids. Germline CDR1 and CDR2: SGDLS and YYNGEE. Some clones are missing from TCRdb's copy, which holds only in-frame ones; the method was immunoSEQ multiplex PCR. This sample carries about 2 million clones, roughly 95% of them seen once, and the ten largest clones take roughly 0.13%. This TCR derives from a man in his late teens or twenties in good health. The chain joins TRBV9 to TRBJ2-2; 8 positions match TRBD2. Sequenced sample: naive CD4+ T cells sorted from blood. Subset described: CD45RA+ positively selected. CDR3 residues: CASSAPSGRTAGELFF. CDR3 nucleotide sequence: TGTGCCAGCAGCGCCCCGAGCGGGAGAACGGCCGGGGAGCTGTTTTTT.